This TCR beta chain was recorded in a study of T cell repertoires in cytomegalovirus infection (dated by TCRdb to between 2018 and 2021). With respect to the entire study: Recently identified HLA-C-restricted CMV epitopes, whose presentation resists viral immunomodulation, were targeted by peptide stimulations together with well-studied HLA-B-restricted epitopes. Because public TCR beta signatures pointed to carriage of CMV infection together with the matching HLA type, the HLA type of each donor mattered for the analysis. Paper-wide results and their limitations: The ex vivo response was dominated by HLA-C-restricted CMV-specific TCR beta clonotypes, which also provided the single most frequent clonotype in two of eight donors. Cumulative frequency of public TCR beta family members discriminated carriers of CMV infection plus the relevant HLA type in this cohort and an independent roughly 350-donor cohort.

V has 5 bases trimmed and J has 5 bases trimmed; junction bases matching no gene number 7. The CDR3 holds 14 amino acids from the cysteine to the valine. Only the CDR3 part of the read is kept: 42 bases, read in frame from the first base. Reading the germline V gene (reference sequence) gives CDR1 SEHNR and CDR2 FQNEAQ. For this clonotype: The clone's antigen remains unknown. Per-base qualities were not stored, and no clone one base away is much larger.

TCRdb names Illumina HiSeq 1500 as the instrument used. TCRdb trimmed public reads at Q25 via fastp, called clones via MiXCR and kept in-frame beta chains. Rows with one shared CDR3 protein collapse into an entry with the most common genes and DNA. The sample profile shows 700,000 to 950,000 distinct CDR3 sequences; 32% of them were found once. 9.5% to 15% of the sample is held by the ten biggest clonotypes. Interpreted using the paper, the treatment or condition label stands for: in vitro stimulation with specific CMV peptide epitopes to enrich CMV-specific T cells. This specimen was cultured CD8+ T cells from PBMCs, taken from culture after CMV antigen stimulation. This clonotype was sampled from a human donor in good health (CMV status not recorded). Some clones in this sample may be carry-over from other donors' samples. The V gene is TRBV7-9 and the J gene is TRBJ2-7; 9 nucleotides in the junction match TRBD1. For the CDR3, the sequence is CASSAPGQGHEQYV. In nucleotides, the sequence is TGTGCCAGCAGCGCACCGGGACAGGGACACGAGCAGTACGTC.